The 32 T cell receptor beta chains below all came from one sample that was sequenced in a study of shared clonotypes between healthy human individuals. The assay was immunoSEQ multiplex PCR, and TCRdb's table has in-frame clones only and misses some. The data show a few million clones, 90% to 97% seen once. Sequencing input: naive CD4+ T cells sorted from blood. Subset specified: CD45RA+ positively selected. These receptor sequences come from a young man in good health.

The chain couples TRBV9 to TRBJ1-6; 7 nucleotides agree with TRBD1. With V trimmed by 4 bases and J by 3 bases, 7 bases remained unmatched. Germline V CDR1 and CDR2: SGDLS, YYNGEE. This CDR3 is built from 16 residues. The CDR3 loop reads CASSSPGTDYNSPLHF. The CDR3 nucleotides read TGTGCCAGCAGCTCGCCGGGGACAGACTATAATTCACCCCTCCACTTT.

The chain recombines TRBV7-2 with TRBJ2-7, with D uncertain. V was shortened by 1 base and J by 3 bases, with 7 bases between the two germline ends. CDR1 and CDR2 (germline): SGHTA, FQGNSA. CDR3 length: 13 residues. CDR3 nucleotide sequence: TGTGCCAGCAGCTTAGTGACTGACTACGAGCAGTACTTC. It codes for CASSLVTDYEQYF.

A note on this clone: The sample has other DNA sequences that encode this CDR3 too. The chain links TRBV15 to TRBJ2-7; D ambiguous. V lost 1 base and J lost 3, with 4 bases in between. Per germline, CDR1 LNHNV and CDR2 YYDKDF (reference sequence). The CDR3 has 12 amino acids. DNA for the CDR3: TGTGCCACCAGCAGAGGAGGCTACGAGCAGTACTTC. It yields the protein CATSRGGYEQYF.

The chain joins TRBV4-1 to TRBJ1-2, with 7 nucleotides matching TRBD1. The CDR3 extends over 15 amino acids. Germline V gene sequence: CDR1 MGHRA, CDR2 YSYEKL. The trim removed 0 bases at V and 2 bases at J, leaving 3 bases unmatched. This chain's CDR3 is CASSQDSGQNYGYTF. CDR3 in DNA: TGCGCCAGCAGCCAAGATTCGGGACAGAACTATGGCTACACCTTC.

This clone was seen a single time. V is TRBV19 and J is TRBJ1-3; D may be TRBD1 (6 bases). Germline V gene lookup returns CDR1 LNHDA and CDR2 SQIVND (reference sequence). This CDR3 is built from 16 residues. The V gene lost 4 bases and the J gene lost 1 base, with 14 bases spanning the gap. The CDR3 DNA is TGTGCCAGTAGTAGCCCAGGGACACAGTCTGGAAACACCATATATTTT. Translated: CASSSPGTQSGNTIYF.

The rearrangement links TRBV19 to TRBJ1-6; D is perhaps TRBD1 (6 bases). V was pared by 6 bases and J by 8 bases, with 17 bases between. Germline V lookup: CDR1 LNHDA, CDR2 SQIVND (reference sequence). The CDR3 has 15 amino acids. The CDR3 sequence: CASRPFRDNYSPLHF. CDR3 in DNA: TGTGCCAGTAGACCCTTCCGGGACAATTATTCACCCCTCCACTTT.

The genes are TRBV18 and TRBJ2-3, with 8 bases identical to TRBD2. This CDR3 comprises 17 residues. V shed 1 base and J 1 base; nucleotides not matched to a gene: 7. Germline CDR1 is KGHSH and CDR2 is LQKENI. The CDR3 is CASSPLPHSGGTDTQYF. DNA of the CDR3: TGTGCCAGCTCACCACTTCCTCATAGCGGGGGCACAGATACGCAGTATTTT.

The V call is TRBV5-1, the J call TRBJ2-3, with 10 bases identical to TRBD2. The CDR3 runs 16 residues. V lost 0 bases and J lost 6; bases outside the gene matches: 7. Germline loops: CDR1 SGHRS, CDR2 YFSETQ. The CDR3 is CASSLVAGGLGDTQYF. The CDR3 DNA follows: TGCGCCAGCAGCTTGGTAGCGGGGGGACTTGGGGATACGCAGTATTTT.

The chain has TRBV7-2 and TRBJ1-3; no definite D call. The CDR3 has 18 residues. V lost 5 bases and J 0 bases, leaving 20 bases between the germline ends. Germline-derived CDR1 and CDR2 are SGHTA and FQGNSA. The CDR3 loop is CASSPGSRKPYSGNTIYF. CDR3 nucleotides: TGTGCCAGCAGCCCAGGTTCGAGAAAGCCGTACTCTGGAAACACCATATATTTT.

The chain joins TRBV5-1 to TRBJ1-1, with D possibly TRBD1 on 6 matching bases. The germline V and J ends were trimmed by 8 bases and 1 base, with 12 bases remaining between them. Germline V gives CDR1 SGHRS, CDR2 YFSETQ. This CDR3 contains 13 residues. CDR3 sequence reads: CASSEDRNTEAFF. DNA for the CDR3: TGCGCCAGTTCGGAGGACAGGAACACTGAAGCTTTCTTT.

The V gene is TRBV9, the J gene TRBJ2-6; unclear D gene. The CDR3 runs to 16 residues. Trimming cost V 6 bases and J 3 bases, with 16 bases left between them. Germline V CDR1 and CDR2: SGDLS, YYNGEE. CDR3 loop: CASTPYGFDGANVLTF. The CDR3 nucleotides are TGTGCCAGCACCCCCTACGGCTTCGATGGGGCCAACGTCCTGACTTTC.

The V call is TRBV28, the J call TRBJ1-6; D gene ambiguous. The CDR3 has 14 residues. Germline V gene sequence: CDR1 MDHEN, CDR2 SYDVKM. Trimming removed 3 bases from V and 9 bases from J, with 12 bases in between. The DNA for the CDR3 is TGTGCCAGCAGTTTCAGCGGGGTTATTTCACCCCTCCACTTT. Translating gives CASSFSGVISPLHF.

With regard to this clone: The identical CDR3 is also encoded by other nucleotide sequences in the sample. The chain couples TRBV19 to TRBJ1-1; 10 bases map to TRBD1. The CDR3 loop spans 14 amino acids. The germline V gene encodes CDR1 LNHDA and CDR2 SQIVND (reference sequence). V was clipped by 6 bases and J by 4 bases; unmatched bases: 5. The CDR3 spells CASSQTGGGTEAFF. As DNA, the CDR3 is TGTGCCAGTAGCCAGACAGGGGGCGGCACTGAAGCTTTCTTT.

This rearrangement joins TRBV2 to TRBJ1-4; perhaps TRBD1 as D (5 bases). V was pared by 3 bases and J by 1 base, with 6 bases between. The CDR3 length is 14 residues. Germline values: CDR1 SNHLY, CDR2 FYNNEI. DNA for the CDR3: TGTGCCAGCAGTGATGACAGAACTAATGAAAAACTGTTTTTT. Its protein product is CASSDDRTNEKLFF.

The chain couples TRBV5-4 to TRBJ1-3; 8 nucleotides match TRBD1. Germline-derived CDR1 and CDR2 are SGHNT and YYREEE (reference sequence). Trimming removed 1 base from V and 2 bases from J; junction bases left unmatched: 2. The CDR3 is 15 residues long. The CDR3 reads CASSLQGAAGNTIYF. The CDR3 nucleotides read TGTGCCAGCAGCTTGCAGGGGGCGGCTGGAAACACCATATATTTT.

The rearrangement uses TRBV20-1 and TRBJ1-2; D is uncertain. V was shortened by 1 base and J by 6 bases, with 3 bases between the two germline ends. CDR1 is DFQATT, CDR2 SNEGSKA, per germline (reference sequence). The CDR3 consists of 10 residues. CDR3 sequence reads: CSARGDGYTF. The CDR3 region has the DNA TGCAGTGCTAGAGGGGATGGCTACACCTTC.

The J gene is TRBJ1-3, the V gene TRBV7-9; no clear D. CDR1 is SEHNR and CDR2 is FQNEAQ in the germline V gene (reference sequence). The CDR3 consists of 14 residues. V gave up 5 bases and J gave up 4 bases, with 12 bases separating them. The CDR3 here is CASSPRKGGNTIYF. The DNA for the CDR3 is TGTGCCAGCAGCCCCCGGAAGGGAGGAAACACCATATATTTT. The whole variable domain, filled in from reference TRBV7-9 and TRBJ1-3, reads DTGVSQNPRHKITKRGQNVTFRCDPISEHNRLYWYRQTLGQGPEFLTYFQNEAQLEKSRLLSDRFSAERPKGSFSTLEIQRTEQGDSAMYLCASSPRKGGNTIYFGEGSWLTVV.

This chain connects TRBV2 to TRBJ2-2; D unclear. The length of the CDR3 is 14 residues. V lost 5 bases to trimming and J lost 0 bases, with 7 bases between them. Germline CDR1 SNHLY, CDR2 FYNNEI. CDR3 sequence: CASSPNSNTGELFF. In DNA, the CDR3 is TGTGCCAGCAGTCCGAACTCGAACACCGGGGAGCTGTTTTTT.

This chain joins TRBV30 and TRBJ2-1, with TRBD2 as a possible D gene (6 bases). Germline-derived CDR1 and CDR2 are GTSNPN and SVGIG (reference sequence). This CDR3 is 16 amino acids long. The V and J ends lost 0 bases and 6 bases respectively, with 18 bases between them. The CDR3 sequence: CAWSVARTNAGNEQFF. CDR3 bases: TGTGCCTGGAGTGTAGCAAGGACTAACGCCGGCAATGAGCAGTTCTTC.

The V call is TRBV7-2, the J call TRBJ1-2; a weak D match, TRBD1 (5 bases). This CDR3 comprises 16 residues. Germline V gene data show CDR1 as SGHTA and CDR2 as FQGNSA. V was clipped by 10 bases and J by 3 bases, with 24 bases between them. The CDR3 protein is CATNPGTADHYYGYTF. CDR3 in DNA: TGTGCCACCAACCCAGGGACGGCAGACCACTACTATGGCTACACCTTC.

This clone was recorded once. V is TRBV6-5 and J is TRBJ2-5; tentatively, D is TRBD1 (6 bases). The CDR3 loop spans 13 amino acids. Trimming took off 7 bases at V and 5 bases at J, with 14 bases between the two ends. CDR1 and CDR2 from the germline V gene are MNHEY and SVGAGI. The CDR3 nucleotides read TGTGCCAGCACCCTGACAGGTGGGGAGACCCAGTACTTC. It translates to CASTLTGGETQYF.

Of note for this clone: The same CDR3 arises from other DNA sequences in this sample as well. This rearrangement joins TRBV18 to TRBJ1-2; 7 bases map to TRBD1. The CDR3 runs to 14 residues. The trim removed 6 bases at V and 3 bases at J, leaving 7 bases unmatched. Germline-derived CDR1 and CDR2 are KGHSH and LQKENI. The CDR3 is CASSQRQGDYGYTF. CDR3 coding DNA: TGTGCCAGCTCTCAAAGACAGGGTGACTATGGCTACACCTTC.

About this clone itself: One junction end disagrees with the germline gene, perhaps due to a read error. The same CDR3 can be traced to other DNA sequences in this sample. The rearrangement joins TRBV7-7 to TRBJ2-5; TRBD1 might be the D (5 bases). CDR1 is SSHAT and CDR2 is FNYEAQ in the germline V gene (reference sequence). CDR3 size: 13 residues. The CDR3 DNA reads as TGTGCTAGCAGCCGAGACAGAGGAGAGACCCAGTACTTC. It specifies CASSRDRGETQYF.

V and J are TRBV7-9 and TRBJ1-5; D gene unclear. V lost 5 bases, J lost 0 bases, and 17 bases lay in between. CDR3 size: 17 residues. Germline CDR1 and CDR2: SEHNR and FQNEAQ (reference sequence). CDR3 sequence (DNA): TGTGCCAGCAGCCTGCACGGGATGGGGTATAGCAATCAGCCCCAGCATTTT. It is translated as CASSLHGMGYSNQPQHF. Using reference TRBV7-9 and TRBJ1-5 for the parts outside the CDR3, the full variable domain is DTGVSQNPRHKITKRGQNVTFRCDPISEHNRLYWYRQTLGQGPEFLTYFQNEAQLEKSRLLSDRFSAERPKGSFSTLEIQRTEQGDSAMYLCASSLHGMGYSNQPQHFGDGTRLSIL.

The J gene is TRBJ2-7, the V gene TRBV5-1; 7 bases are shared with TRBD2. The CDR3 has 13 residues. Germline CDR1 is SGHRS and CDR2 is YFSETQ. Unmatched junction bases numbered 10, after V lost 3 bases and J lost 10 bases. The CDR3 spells CASSSSSGESQYF. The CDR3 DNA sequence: TGCGCCAGCAGCTCGTCGAGCGGGGAATCACAGTACTTC.

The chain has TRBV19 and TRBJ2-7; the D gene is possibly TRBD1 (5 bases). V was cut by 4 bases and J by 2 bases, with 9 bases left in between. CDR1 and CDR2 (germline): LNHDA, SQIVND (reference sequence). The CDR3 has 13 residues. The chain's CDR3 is CASSSRAPYEQYF. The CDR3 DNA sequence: TGTGCCAGTAGTAGCAGGGCCCCCTACGAGCAGTACTTC.

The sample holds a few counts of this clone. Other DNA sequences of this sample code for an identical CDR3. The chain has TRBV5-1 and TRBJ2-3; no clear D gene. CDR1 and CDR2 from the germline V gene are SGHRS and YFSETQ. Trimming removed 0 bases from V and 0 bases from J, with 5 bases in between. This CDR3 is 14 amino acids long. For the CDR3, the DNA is TGCGCCAGCAGCTTGGACGGGAGCACAGATACGCAGTATTTT. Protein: CASSLDGSTDTQYF.

In nucleotides, the CDR3 is TGCGCCAGCAGCTTGGTGCCGGGGAGGCTGTCGGGGTCAGATACGCAGTATTTT. Protein product: CASSLVPGRLSGSDTQYF. The rearrangement links TRBV5-1 to TRBJ2-3; TRBD2 might be the D (6 bases). The CDR3 runs to 18 residues. V dropped 0 bases and J dropped 4 bases, with 21 bases sitting between them. In germline, CDR1 is SGHRS, CDR2 YFSETQ.

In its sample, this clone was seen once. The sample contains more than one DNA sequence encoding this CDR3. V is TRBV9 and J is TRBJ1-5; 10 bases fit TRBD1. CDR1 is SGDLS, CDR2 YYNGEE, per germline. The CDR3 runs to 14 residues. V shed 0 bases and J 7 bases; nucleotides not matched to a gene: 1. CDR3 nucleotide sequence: TGTGCCAGCAGCGTAGGGACAGGGGGGCAGCCCCAGCATTTT. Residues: CASSVGTGGQPQHF.

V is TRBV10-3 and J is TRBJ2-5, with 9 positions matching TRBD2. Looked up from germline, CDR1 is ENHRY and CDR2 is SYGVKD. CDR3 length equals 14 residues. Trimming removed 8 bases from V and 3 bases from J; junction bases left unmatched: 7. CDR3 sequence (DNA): TGTGCCATCGGGCTGGTAGCGGGAGAAGAGACCCAGTACTTC. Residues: CAIGLVAGEETQYF.

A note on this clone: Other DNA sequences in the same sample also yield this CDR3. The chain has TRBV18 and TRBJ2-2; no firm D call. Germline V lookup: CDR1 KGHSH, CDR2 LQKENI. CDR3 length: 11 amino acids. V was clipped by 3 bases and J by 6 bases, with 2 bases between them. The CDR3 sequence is CASSPSGELFF. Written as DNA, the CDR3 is TGTGCCAGCTCACCGTCCGGGGAGCTGTTTTTT.

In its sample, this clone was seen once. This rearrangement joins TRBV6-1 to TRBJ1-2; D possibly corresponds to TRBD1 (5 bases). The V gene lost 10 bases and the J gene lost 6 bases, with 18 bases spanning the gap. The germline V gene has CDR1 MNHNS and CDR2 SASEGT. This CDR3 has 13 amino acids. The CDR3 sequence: CATKGLYKDGYTF. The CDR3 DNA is TGTGCCACCAAGGGACTCTATAAGGATGGCTACACCTTC.